These T cell receptor beta chains were read from a single sample in a study of vaccination and CD4 T cells after COVID-19. TCRdb reanalysed the PCR reads using MiXCR and keeps one entry per CDR3 protein. This table has about 18,000 distinct CDR3 sequences, roughly 78% appearing once. These TCRs are of unknown antigen specificity. Here the sequenced sample was CD4+ T cells from blood, cultured in vitro, taken after SARS-CoV-2 vaccination. These receptors were obtained from a human donor who received a COVID-19 vaccine. Both conserved end residues are part of each CDR3. Each record gives: clone size, J gene, D gene, V gene, CDR3 protein, CDR3 DNA. D genes are given only for firm matches. The size entry is marked missing in some rows and otherwise reads once, few, many or a size class.

few | TRBJ1-6 | TRBD1 | TRBV30 | CAWRGTGYSPLHF | TGTGCCTGGAGGGGGACAGGGTACTCACCCCTCCACTTT
NA | TRBJ2-5 | TRBD1 | TRBV6-1 | CASSRDRGIETQYF | TGTGCCAGCAGTCGGGACAGGGGCATAGAGACCCAGTACTTC
few | TRBJ2-3 | TRBD1 | TRBV30 | CAWSSVLGTGVSTDTQYF | TGTGCCTGGAGTTCCGTACTTGGGACAGGGGTATCGACAGATACGCAGTATTTT
NA | TRBJ2-2 | TRBD2 | TRBV30 | CAWSTTSGGAGELFF | TGTGCCTGGAGTACGACTAGCGGGGGGGCCGGGGAGCTGTTTTTT
NA | TRBJ1-2 | NA | TRBV12-3/TRBV12-4 | CASSPTTGRGNYGYTF | TGTGCCAGCAGTCCTACCACGGGCAGGGGTAACTATGGCTACACCTTC
few | TRBJ1-1 | NA | TRBV7-8 | CASSLRRGTLNTEAFF | TGTGCCAGCAGCTTACGACGGGGGACGTTGAACACTGAAGCTTTCTTT
NA | TRBJ1-6 | TRBD1 | TRBV2 | CASTRQGTSPLHF | TGTGCCAGCACAAGACAGGGAACTTCACCCCTCCACTTT
NA | TRBJ2-3 | NA | TRBV7-6 | CASSLSGAGTDTQYF | TGTGCCAGCAGCTTATCAGGGGCCGGCACAGATACGCAGTATTTT
NA | TRBJ1-1 | NA | TRBV5-6 | CASSFFSGVVNTEAFF | TGTGCCAGCAGCTTCTTCTCAGGGGTGGTGAACACTGAAGCTTTCTTT
NA | TRBJ1-2 | NA | TRBV6-1 | CASSVPRGGGYAF | TGTGCCAGCAGTGTCCCACGTGGTGGGGGCTACGCCTTC
NA | TRBJ1-5 | NA | TRBV7-9 | CASSTLQGNSNQPQHF | TGTGCCAGCAGCACCCTACAGGGAAATAGCAATCAGCCCCAGCATTTT
few | TRBJ1-1 | NA | TRBV20-1 | CSARNQWGAEAFF | TGCAGTGCTAGGAACCAGTGGGGGGCTGAAGCTTTCTTT
NA | TRBJ1-2 | NA | TRBV19 | CASSIGALYGYTF | TGTGCCAGTAGTATCGGGGCGCTCTATGGCTACACCTTC
NA | TRBJ1-5 | TRBD1 | TRBV19 | CASSARQGARSQHF | TGTGCCAGTAGTGCCCGACAGGGGGCTCGGTCCCAGCATTTT
NA | TRBJ1-2 | NA | TRBV19 | CATQDDRDRPYTF | TGTGCCACACAGGACGATAGGGACCGACCTTACACCTTC
NA | TRBJ2-7 | NA | TRBV24-1 | CATSGDGTYEQYF | TGTGCCACCAGTGGGGACGGAACCTACGAGCAGTACTTC
once | TRBJ1-2 | NA | TRBV6-4 | CASSVSGDGYGYTF | TGTGCCAGCAGTGTCAGCGGAGACGGCTATGGCTACACCTTC
NA | TRBJ1-3 | NA | TRBV20-1 | CSASPGGGGNTIYF | TGCAGTGCTAGCCCTGGGGGCGGTGGAAACACCATATATTTT
NA | TRBJ2-2 | TRBD1 | TRBV7-9 | CASKRQGNTGELFF | TGTGCCAGCAAACGACAGGGCAACACCGGGGAGCTGTTTTTT
NA | TRBJ2-7 | TRBD1 | TRBV2 | CASSEQGALYEQYF | TGTGCCAGCAGTGAACAGGGGGCGCTTTACGAGCAGTACTTC
NA | TRBJ2-3 | NA | TRBV12-3/TRBV12-4 | CASSLVAVHTDTQYF | TGTGCCAGCAGTTTGGTAGCGGTACACACAGATACGCAGTATTTT
NA | TRBJ2-3 | NA | TRBV2 | CASKTGGPDTQYF | TGTGCCAGCAAGACGGGGGGCCCGGATACGCAGTATTTT
NA | TRBJ1-2 | TRBD1 | TRBV30 | CAWRGTGAFGGYTF | TGTGCCTGGAGGGGAACAGGGGCCTTCGGGGGCTACACCTTC
NA | TRBJ1-2 | NA | TRBV15 | CATSRFGGGNYGYTF | TGTGCCACCAGCCGATTTGGTGGAGGCAACTATGGCTACACCTTC
NA | TRBJ1-1 | NA | TRBV25-1 | CASSEYRPLAEAFF | TGTGCCAGCAGTGAATATCGGCCGCTGGCTGAAGCTTTCTTT
NA | TRBJ1-3 | NA | TRBV6-1 | CASRRTSGTTGNTIYF | TGTGCCAGCAGGCGTACTTCCGGGACTACAGGAAACACCATATATTTT
NA | TRBJ2-7 | NA | TRBV6-5 | CASSYRGRWDEQYF | TGTGCCAGCAGTTATCGGGGCCGATGGGACGAGCAGTACTTC
NA | TRBJ1-3 | TRBD1 | TRBV15 | CATSDRAGNTIYF | TGTGCCACCAGCGACAGGGCTGGAAACACCATATATTTT
NA | TRBJ1-2 | TRBD1 | TRBV2 | CASSASRGQGRGGYTF | TGTGCCAGCAGCGCTAGTAGGGGACAGGGCCGAGGCGGCTACACCTTC
once | TRBJ1-5 | NA | TRBV20-1 | CSAIDRGRDQPQHF | TGCAGTGCTATCGACCGCGGGCGAGATCAGCCCCAGCATTTT
NA | TRBJ1-2 | NA | TRBV7-2 | CASSLTGPPVSYGYTF | TGTGCCAGCAGCTTAACGGGACCCCCGGTGAGCTATGGCTACACCTTC
once | TRBJ1-5 | NA | TRBV2 | CASSELGAASQPQHF | TGTGCCAGCAGTGAACTGGGGGCGGCTAGTCAGCCCCAGCATTTT
NA | TRBJ2-3 | NA | TRBV20-1 | CSARLVGGGSFDTQYF | TGCAGTGCTAGATTGGTCGGCGGAGGGTCCTTTGATACGCAGTATTTT
once | TRBJ2-5 | TRBD1 | TRBV5-5 | CASSADRETQYF | TGTGCCAGCAGCGCAGACAGGGAAACCCAGTACTTC
NA | TRBJ1-2 | NA | TRBV2 | CASTGSNYGYTF | TGTGCCAGCACCGGATCTAACTATGGCTACACCTTC
NA | TRBJ1-5 | NA | TRBV20-1 | CSARAPGREGQPQHF | TGCAGTGCTAGAGCCCCGGGGAGGGAGGGTCAGCCCCAGCATTTT
few | TRBJ1-2 | NA | TRBV7-9 | CASSLDLSGGYGYTF | TGTGCCAGCAGCTTAGACCTCTCGGGGGGCTATGGCTACACCTTC
NA | TRBJ1-2 | NA | TRBV7-6 | CASSLGHHTNYGYTF | TGTGCCAGCAGCTTAGGACACCACACTAACTATGGCTACACCTTC
few | TRBJ1-5 | NA | TRBV15 | CATSRGPEPQHF | TGTGCCACCAGCAGAGGCCCTGAGCCCCAGCATTTT
NA | TRBJ2-5 | NA | TRBV20-1 | CSARDGRAAQETQYF | TGCAGTGCTAGAGATGGACGAGCAGCCCAAGAGACCCAGTACTTC
NA | TRBJ1-3 | TRBD1 | TRBV6-1 | CASSHNRQGVVDTIYF | TGTGCCAGCAGTCACAATCGACAGGGGGTAGTGGACACCATATATTTT